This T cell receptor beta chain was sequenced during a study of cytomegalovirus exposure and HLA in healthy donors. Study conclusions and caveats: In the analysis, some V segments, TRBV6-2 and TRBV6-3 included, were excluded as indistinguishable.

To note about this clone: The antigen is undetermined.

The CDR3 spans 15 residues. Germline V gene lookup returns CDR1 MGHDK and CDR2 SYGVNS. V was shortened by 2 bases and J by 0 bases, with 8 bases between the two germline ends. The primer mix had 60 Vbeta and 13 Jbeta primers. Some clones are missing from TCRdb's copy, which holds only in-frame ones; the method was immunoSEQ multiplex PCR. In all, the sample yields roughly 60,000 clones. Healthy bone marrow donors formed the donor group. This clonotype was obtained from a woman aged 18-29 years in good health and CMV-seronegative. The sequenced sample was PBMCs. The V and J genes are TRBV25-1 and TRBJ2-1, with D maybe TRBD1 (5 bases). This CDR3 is CASSEDQGSYNEQFF. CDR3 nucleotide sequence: TGTGCCAGCAGTGAAGACCAGGGCTCCTACAATGAGCAGTTCTTC.